Listed below are T cell receptor beta chains from one sample, sequenced in a study of T-cell reconstitution after alpha-beta-depleted transplantation in children. One entry per CDR3 protein results from TCRdb running MiXCR on the PCR reads. The sample includes about 830,000 distinct CDR3 sequences, about 15% seen only once; the top ten take just under 5%. The sequences come from PBMCs, mostly from graft donor cells, collected 360 days after TCRalphabeta/CD19-depleted stem cell transplant. All receptors derive from a male patient aged 10 to 17 who had a stem cell transplant for acute lymphoblastic leukemia, so the T cells may come from the graft donor. Both conserved end residues are part of each CDR3. The order of the fields is clone size, J gene, D gene, V gene, CDR3 protein, CDR3 DNA. The D gene is left open where the match is weak. Size tells how often a clone was seen (once, few, many) or the class of an expanded clone, and some rows leave it out.

many	TRBJ2-4	-	TRBV5-6	CASSPEVAKNIQYF	TGTGCCAGCAGCCCCGAGGTAGCCAAAAACATTCAGTACTTC
few	TRBJ2-3	TRBD2	TRBV11-2	CASRRRTSGITDTQYF	TGTGCCAGCAGGCGGCGGACTAGCGGGATCACAGATACGCAGTATTTT
-	TRBJ2-7	TRBD1	TRBV29-1	CSVIRRQGYEQYF	TGCAGCGTTATAAGAAGACAGGGCTACGAGCAGTACTTC
many	TRBJ1-5	-	TRBV12-3/TRBV12-4	CASSVNLDRPQHF	TGTGCCAGCAGTGTAAACCTTGATAGGCCCCAGCATTTT
many	TRBJ2-1	-	TRBV12-3/TRBV12-4	CASRATVNNEQFF	TGTGCCAGCAGGGCGACAGTTAACAATGAGCAGTTCTTC
-	TRBJ2-2	-	TRBV20-1	CSAGGYANTGELFF	TGCAGTGCTGGAGGTTACGCGAACACCGGGGAGCTGTTTTTT
few	TRBJ1-5	TRBD1	TRBV5-1	CASSPGQGHQPQHF	TGCGCCAGCAGCCCAGGACAGGGCCACCAGCCCCAGCATTTT
few	TRBJ2-1	TRBD2	TRBV10-1	CASSESNSGRVYNEQFF	TGCGCCAGCAGTGAGTCGAATAGCGGGAGAGTATACAATGAGCAGTTCTTC
few	TRBJ2-1	-	TRBV10-3	CAISEGRLGEQFF	TGTGCCATCAGTGAGGGGCGTTTGGGGGAGCAGTTCTTC
few	TRBJ2-7	-	TRBV18	CASSSRQVRGYEQYF	TGTGCCAGCTCATCAAGACAGGTGCGGGGCTACGAGCAGTACTTC
few	TRBJ2-7	-	TRBV27	CASRPLEGPHEQYF	TGTGCCAGCAGGCCCCTCGAGGGGCCGCACGAGCAGTACTTC
many	TRBJ2-1	-	TRBV5-1	CASSLGPTNNEQFF	TGCGCCAGCAGCTTGGGGCCTACCAACAATGAGCAGTTCTTC
-	TRBJ2-1	TRBD2	TRBV20-1	CSARGGTSGNNEQFF	TGCAGTGCTAGGGGCGGGACTAGCGGAAACAATGAGCAGTTCTTC
few	TRBJ1-6	TRBD1	TRBV15	CATGTGTGYNSPLHF	TGTGCCACCGGAACCGGGACAGGGTATAATTCACCCCTCCACTTT
few	TRBJ1-2	-	TRBV9	CASRKEQGRLYGYTF	TGTGCCAGCAGAAAGGAACAGGGAAGACTCTATGGCTACACCTTC
-	TRBJ2-1	-	TRBV12-3/TRBV12-4	CASSLTPSRRGTPYNEQFF	TGTGCCAGCAGTTTGACCCCTTCACGTCGGGGTACCCCCTACAATGAGCAGTTCTTC
many	TRBJ2-7	TRBD2	TRBV4-1	CASSQWTSPSYEQYF	TGCGCCAGCAGCCAATGGACTAGCCCCTCCTACGAGCAGTACTTC
few	TRBJ2-7	TRBD1	TRBV12-3/TRBV12-4	CASRRTGSTYEQYF	TGTGCCAGCAGACGGACAGGGTCCACCTACGAGCAGTACTTC